Following are 22 T cell receptor beta chains from one sample sequenced in a study of cytomegalovirus exposure and HLA in healthy donors. Primers included in the PCR were 60 Vbeta and 13 Jbeta primers. Sequencing used immunoSEQ multiplex PCR; TCRdb keeps in-frame clones, though not all of them. The profile shows 110,000 or so clones, about four fifths of them singletons. Sequenced: PBMCs. The receptors were sampled from a woman in her 30s in good health and CMV-seronegative.

The chain links TRBV28 to TRBJ2-4, with TRBD2 identical over 7 bases. Germline lookup yields CDR1 MDHEN and CDR2 SYDVKM. V trimming: 8 bases; J trimming: 2 bases; junction bases outside the gene matches: 3. The CDR3 runs 13 residues. CDR3 in DNA: TGTGCCAGCGGGGGGGGGACCAAAAACATTCAGTACTTC. Translating it yields CASGGGTKNIQYF.

V gene TRBV5-5 combines with J gene TRBJ1-2; D gene uncertain. Between the trimmed V and J ends, which lost 3 bases and 4 bases, there was a span of 13 bases. Germline V CDR1 and CDR2: SGHKS, YYEKEE (reference sequence). CDR3 length: 14 amino acids. This chain's CDR3 is CASSSEAVAYGYTF. For the CDR3, the DNA is TGTGCCAGCAGCTCGGAGGCGGTTGCCTATGGCTACACCTTC.

This chain links TRBV28 with TRBJ2-1; possibly TRBD1 for D (6 bases). V was clipped by 5 bases and J by 9 bases, with 14 bases between them. The CDR3 sequence is 13 residues long. The germline V gene has CDR1 MDHEN and CDR2 SYDVKM. The CDR3 is CASSTTGKGEQFF. CDR3 coding DNA: TGTGCCAGCAGTACCACAGGGAAGGGTGAGCAGTTCTTC.

V gene TRBV5-1 combines with J gene TRBJ2-7, with D unresolved. V lost 4 bases, J lost 2 bases, and 16 bases lay in between. This CDR3 is built from 15 residues. Germline assignment: CDR1 SGHRS and CDR2 YFSETQ. CDR3 sequence: CASSVDRSVAYEQYF. For the CDR3, the DNA is TGCGCCAGCAGCGTGGACCGATCCGTAGCCTACGAGCAGTACTTC.

The V and J genes are TRBV27 and TRBJ1-3; no definite D call. V dropped 6 bases and J dropped 0 bases, with 15 bases sitting between them. Germline-derived CDR1 and CDR2 are MNHEY and SMNVEV (reference sequence). The length of the CDR3 is 16 residues. CDR3 sequence reads: CASSRYADYSGNTIYF. In DNA, the CDR3 is TGTGCCAGCAGCAGATATGCAGACTACTCTGGAAACACCATATATTTT.

The chain couples TRBV6-1 to TRBJ1-1; maybe TRBD1 (5 bases). Germline V gene data show CDR1 as MNHNS and CDR2 as SASEGT. The V end was cut by 4 bases, the J end by 0 bases, with 15 bases between. CDR3 length: 16 amino acids. CDR3: CASSGLNRRMNTEAFF. DNA of the CDR3: TGTGCCAGCAGTGGATTGAACAGGCGGATGAACACTGAAGCTTTCTTT.

The chain uses TRBV5-1 and TRBJ2-5; the D gene is possibly TRBD1 (5 bases). V was clipped by 4 bases and J by 5 bases, with 15 bases between them. CDR1 is SGHRS and CDR2 is YFSETQ in the germline V gene. The CDR3 runs 14 residues. The CDR3 nucleotides are TGCGCCAGCAGCACCATCAGGGTCGGGGAGACCCAGTACTTC. Its translation is CASSTIRVGETQYF.

The V gene is TRBV6-6, the J gene TRBJ2-2; no reliable D call. The V and J ends lost 2 bases and 2 bases respectively, with 9 bases between them. This CDR3 is 15 amino acids long. CDR1 and CDR2 from the germline V gene are MNHNY and SVGAGI (reference sequence). The CDR3 sequence: CASSYRSLNTGELFF. The CDR3 nucleotides read TGTGCCAGCAGTTACAGGAGCCTTAACACCGGGGAGCTGTTTTTT.

The V call is TRBV30, the J call TRBJ2-3, with 7 bases identical to TRBD1. From germline, CDR1 is GTSNPN and CDR2 SVGIG (reference sequence). This CDR3 spans 14 amino acids. V was pared by 4 bases and J by 1 base, with 5 bases of the junction left unmatched. DNA for the CDR3: TGTGCCTGGACCGTAGGGGGCGGCACAGATACGCAGTATTTT. This encodes CAWTVGGGTDTQYF. Full variable domain (rest looked up from reference TRBV30 and TRBJ2-3): SQTIHQWPATLVQPVGSPLSLECTVEGTSNPNLYWYRQAAGRGLQLLFYSVGIGQISSEVPQNLSASRPQDRQFILSSKKLLLSDSGFYLCAWTVGGGTDTQYFGPGTRLTVL.

This chain connects TRBV5-6 to TRBJ2-3; 12 bases align to TRBD2. The CDR3 is 16 residues long. The trim removed 4 bases at V and 5 bases at J, leaving 8 bases unmatched. CDR1 SGHDT and CDR2 YYEEEE come from the germline V gene. This CDR3 is CASSVPGLAGKDTQYF. CDR3 DNA: TGTGCCAGCAGCGTGCCTGGACTAGCGGGAAAAGATACGCAGTATTTT.

V usage is TRBV2 and J usage is TRBJ1-3, with D perhaps TRBD1 (6 bases). The CDR3 spans 15 residues. V was clipped by 9 bases and J by 0 bases, with 15 bases between them. Per germline, CDR1 SNHLY and CDR2 FYNNEI. The CDR3 DNA reads TGTGCCAGTGGAGGACAGTCGAGCTCTGGAAACACCATATATTTT. It yields the protein CASGGQSSSGNTIYF.

This chain joins TRBV6-6 and TRBJ2-3, with D perhaps matching TRBD2 (6 bases). This CDR3 has 14 amino acids. V lost 5 bases and J lost 2, with 11 bases in between. From germline, CDR1 is MNHNY and CDR2 SVGAGI (reference sequence). The CDR3 region has the DNA TGTGCCAGCAGTAATAGCGGATCCACAGATACGCAGTATTTT. It translates to CASSNSGSTDTQYF.

The chain uses TRBV5-1 and TRBJ1-1; D might be TRBD1 (5 bases). Trimming left V 2 bases short and J 4 bases short, with 18 bases between. This CDR3 is 16 amino acids long. Germline lookup yields CDR1 SGHRS and CDR2 YFSETQ. The CDR3 loop is CASSLSGAGGSTEAFF. The CDR3 region has the DNA TGCGCCAGCAGCTTATCTGGGGCGGGCGGGAGCACTGAAGCTTTCTTT.

The rearrangement joins TRBV6-6 to TRBJ2-7, with D hard to call. V dropped 4 bases and J dropped 5 bases, with 9 bases sitting between them. Looked up from germline, CDR1 is MNHNY and CDR2 is SVGAGI (reference sequence). The CDR3 runs to 12 residues. This chain's CDR3 is CASSSRRDEQYF. For the CDR3, the DNA is TGTGCCAGCAGTTCACGTCGGGACGAGCAGTACTTC.

A remark on this clone: One end of the junction fails to match germline, which may point to a read error. This chain uses TRBV7-9 with TRBJ2-1, with TRBD2 as a possible D gene (7 bases). The CDR3 loop spans 16 amino acids. Germline V CDR1 and CDR2: SEHNR, FQNEAQ (reference sequence). The CDR3 DNA reads as TGTACCAGCAGACAAATGGGGGGGGCGAGCTACAATGAGCAGTTCTTC. Encoded protein: CTSRQMGGASYNEQFF.

The chain links TRBV30 to TRBJ2-2; 9 nucleotides agree with TRBD2. Germline V gene sequence: CDR1 GTSNPN, CDR2 SVGIG (reference sequence). V gave up 2 bases and J gave up 4 bases; unmatched junction bases: 5. This CDR3 is 15 amino acids long. CDR3 DNA sequence: TGTGCCTGGAGTAGGCTAGCGGGGTCCACCGGGGAGCTGTTTTTT. Translated: CAWSRLAGSTGELFF.

As concerns this clone: The sample contains more than one DNA sequence encoding this CDR3. The V and J genes are TRBV5-1 and TRBJ2-5; perhaps TRBD1 as D (6 bases). CDR3 length equals 14 residues. Germline CDR1 SGHRS, CDR2 YFSETQ. Trimming took 2 bases from V and 2 from J, leaving 10 bases between them. The CDR3 DNA follows: TGCGCCAGCAGCTTTCAGGGGCTACAAGAGACCCAGTACTTC. Encoded protein: CASSFQGLQETQYF.

A single count supports this clone. The chain links TRBV25-1 to TRBJ2-1; D is possibly TRBD1 (6 bases). Trimming pared 6 bases from V and 0 bases from J, leaving 12 bases between. The CDR3 length is 15 residues. In germline, CDR1 is MGHDK, CDR2 SYGVNS. The DNA of the CDR3 is TGTGCCAGCAGAGAACAGGGAAGCTCCTACAATGAGCAGTTCTTC. Translating it yields CASREQGSSYNEQFF.

This clone was detected a few times. The chain links TRBV7-9 to TRBJ2-7; TRBD1 agrees at 9 bases. CDR3 length: 15 residues. Trimming at V came to 2 bases and at J to 5 bases, leaving 7 bases not matched to a gene. Germline loops: CDR1 SEHNR, CDR2 FQNEAQ (reference sequence). The CDR3 spells CASSLSTGGLDEQYF. The CDR3 bases are TGTGCCAGCAGCTTAAGTACAGGGGGCCTCGACGAGCAGTACTTC.

This clone turned up a few times. The rearrangement joins TRBV12-2 to TRBJ2-7; TRBD1 is the table's D call, not checked against the DNA. TRBV12-2 is a listed pseudogene. The length of the CDR3 is 13 residues. CDR3 loop: CASRFTRTYEQYF. The CDR3 DNA reads as TGTGCAAGTCGCTTTACAAGAACCTACGAGCAGTACTTC.

The CDR3 here is CASSLSQGREQYF. DNA for the CDR3: TGTGCCAGCAGTTTATCCCAGGGGCGCGAGCAGTACTTC. V gene TRBV27 combines with J gene TRBJ2-7; TRBD1 is a possible D gene (6 bases). Germline CDR1 reads MNHEY; CDR2 reads SMNVEV (reference sequence). This CDR3 has 13 residues. V was cut by 0 bases and J by 6 bases, with 9 bases left in between.

The chain uses TRBV6-5 and TRBJ2-7, with 11 bases lining up with TRBD1. The CDR3 is made up of 14 amino acids. Germline assignment: CDR1 MNHEY and CDR2 SVGAGI. The V and J ends lost 5 bases and 3 bases, in that order; junction bases with no gene match: 3. The CDR3 region is CASSQGQGVYEQYF. Here the CDR3 DNA reads TGTGCCAGCAGTCAGGGACAGGGGGTCTACGAGCAGTACTTC.